The 18 T cell receptor beta chains below all came from one sample that was sequenced in a study of blood T cell repertoires in COVID-19. The repertoire was sequenced with immunoSEQ multiplex PCR; TCRdb's copy has only in-frame clones and lacks some. The sample carries approximately 390,000 clones, around nine tenths recorded once. Sequencing used PBMCs or T cells enriched from blood (not recorded which). The receptors derive from a woman aged 50 to 60 who had recovered from COVID-19.

V usage is TRBV19 and J usage is TRBJ1-2; D is possibly TRBD1 (5 bases). V shed 6 bases and J shed 4 bases, with 18 bases lying between them. The CDR3 extends over 15 amino acids. Germline V gene sequence: CDR1 LNHDA, CDR2 SQIVND (reference sequence). The DNA for the CDR3 is TGTGCCAGTAGCCATGGGACGGTCGGGAGCTATGGCTACACCTTC. It yields the protein CASSHGTVGSYGYTF.

J is TRBJ2-3 and V is TRBV19, with D perhaps TRBD1 (5 bases). CDR1 and CDR2 (germline): LNHDA, SQIVND (reference sequence). The CDR3 consists of 13 residues. The V gene lost 10 bases and the J gene lost 3 bases, with 14 bases spanning the gap. CDR3 region: CATTLRGTDTQYF. CDR3 DNA: TGTGCCACCACGCTAAGGGGAACAGATACGCAGTATTTT.

This chain links TRBV18 with TRBJ2-3, with D possibly matching TRBD1 (6 bases). Germline lookup yields CDR1 KGHSH and CDR2 LQKENI. The CDR3 length is 14 residues. Trimming shortened V by 3 bases and J by 1 base, and 8 bases separated the two germline ends. For the CDR3, the DNA is TGTGCCAGCTCACCCCGGACAGGCACAGATACGCAGTATTTT. It specifies CASSPRTGTDTQYF.

V usage is TRBV5-1 and J usage is TRBJ1-1; the match to TRBD1 covers 7 bases. The CDR3 totals 12 residues. The junction had 5 bases not matched to a gene; V was cut back by 5 bases and J by 7 bases. The germline V gene encodes CDR1 SGHRS and CDR2 YFSETQ. The CDR3 reads CASRRTGDEAFF. The DNA for the CDR3 is TGCGCCAGCAGAAGGACAGGAGATGAAGCTTTCTTT.

The V gene is TRBV7-9, the J gene TRBJ1-2, with D perhaps matching TRBD1 (6 bases). Germline CDR1 reads SEHNR; CDR2 reads FQNEAQ (reference sequence). The CDR3 runs to 15 residues. Trimming took off 5 bases at V and 3 bases at J, with 16 bases between the two ends. CDR3 in DNA: TGTGCCAGCAGCACGGACAGATCCTCTGACTATGGCTACACCTTC. Translated: CASSTDRSSDYGYTF.

This clone showed up just a few times. V and J are TRBV9 and TRBJ1-1; D is unclear. The CDR3 is 17 amino acids. CDR1 and CDR2 (germline): SGDLS, YYNGEE. With 3 bases removed from V and 5 bases from J, the gap between germline ends came to 23 bases. DNA for the CDR3: TGTGCCAGCAGCGCCCCGGCAGGAGGTGACGTTAGTACTGAAGCTTTCTTT. Translated: CASSAPAGGDVSTEAFF.

Note on this clone: Different DNA sequences within this sample yield the same CDR3. The chain's CDR3 is CASSPGQGVNTEAFF. The DNA for the CDR3 is TGTGCCAGCTCACCGGGACAGGGGGTAAACACTGAAGCTTTCTTT. The chain joins TRBV18 to TRBJ1-1, with 11 bases aligning to TRBD1. This CDR3 comprises 15 residues. Germline loops: CDR1 KGHSH, CDR2 LQKENI. J lost 2 bases, V lost 3 bases, and 2 bases had no gene match.

This clone was counted between two and nine times. The chain couples TRBV6-5 to TRBJ1-2, with TRBD1 as a possible D gene (5 bases). This CDR3 is built from 12 residues. Germline V CDR1 and CDR2: MNHEY, SVGAGI. Trimming left V 8 bases short and J 4 bases short, with 11 bases between. The CDR3 is CASGGGFYGYTF. In nucleotides, the CDR3 is TGTGCCAGCGGGGGGGGATTCTATGGCTACACCTTC.

This clone was picked up a small number of times. The chain combines TRBV7-9 with TRBJ1-4, with no clear D. The CDR3 totals 13 residues. V was pared by 5 bases and J by 13 bases, with 17 bases between. The germline CDR1 and CDR2 sequences are SEHNR and FQNEAQ (reference sequence). CDR3 nucleotides: TGTGCCAGCAGCCCGCGTGGACTGGGTGGACTGTTTTTT. This sequence encodes CASSPRGLGGLFF.

The CDR3 bases are TGTGCCAGCAGTGACAGGGATGGCACAGATACGCAGTATTTT. Translating gives CASSDRDGTDTQYF. The chain joins TRBV6-1 to TRBJ2-3; TRBD1 is a possible D gene (5 bases). The CDR3 consists of 14 residues. V shed 3 bases and J shed 1 base, with 8 bases lying between them. Germline V gene data show CDR1 as MNHNS and CDR2 as SASEGT.

In its sample, this clone was seen once. The rearrangement links TRBV10-3 to TRBJ1-2; no firm D call. Trimming left V 4 bases short and J 4 bases short, with 10 bases between. The germline V gene has CDR1 ENHRY and CDR2 SYGVKD. The CDR3 length is 13 residues. CDR3 DNA sequence: TGTGCCATCAGTGCTGCAAGAGGCTATGGCTACACCTTC. Translation gives CAISAARGYGYTF.

The chain joins TRBV4-3 to TRBJ1-2; no clear D. CDR3 length: 15 residues. From germline, CDR1 is LGHNA and CDR2 YSLEER. The V end was cut by 4 bases, the J end by 6 bases, with 18 bases between. CDR3 region: CASSPGTGRGHGYTF. DNA of the CDR3: TGCGCCAGCAGCCCCGGAACCGGGCGGGGTCATGGCTACACCTTC.

This clone was counted between two and nine times. V usage is TRBV18 and J usage is TRBJ1-2; D is perhaps TRBD1 (5 bases). Germline assignment: CDR1 KGHSH and CDR2 LQKENI. The length of the CDR3 is 16 residues. V shed 0 bases and J shed 2 bases, with 13 bases lying between them. CDR3 residues: CASSPPTSGKNYGYTF. DNA of the CDR3: TGTGCCAGCTCACCACCGACGTCAGGGAAAAACTATGGCTACACCTTC.

The gene calls are TRBV7-2 and TRBJ1-5; 7 bases match TRBD1. The germline V gene encodes CDR1 SGHTA and CDR2 FQGNSA. The CDR3 spans 14 residues. Trimming removed 4 bases from V and 1 base from J; junction bases left unmatched: 1. The DNA of the CDR3 is TGTGCCAGCAGCTCGGGACAGAGCAATCAGCCCCAGCATTTT. Translation: CASSSGQSNQPQHF.

Of note for this clone: The same CDR3 arises from other DNA sequences in this sample as well. The chain carries TRBV5-1 and TRBJ1-2, with 10 bases lining up with TRBD1. CDR1 is SGHRS, CDR2 YFSETQ, per germline. With V trimmed by 4 bases and J by 2 bases, 2 bases remained unmatched. This CDR3 has 14 residues. The CDR3 reads CASSTGQGNYGYTF. The CDR3 DNA sequence: TGCGCCAGCAGCACGGGACAGGGGAACTATGGCTACACCTTC.

The chain employs TRBV5-1 and TRBJ1-2, with 9 nucleotides matching TRBD1. Trimming at V came to 0 bases and at J to 1 base, leaving 4 bases not matched to a gene. Germline CDR1 and CDR2: SGHRS and YFSETQ. CDR3 size: 16 residues. CDR3 residues: CASSLGGTGFNYGYTF. CDR3 sequence (DNA): TGCGCCAGCAGCTTGGGCGGGACAGGGTTTAACTATGGCTACACCTTC.

The chain employs TRBV4-2 and TRBJ1-3; D is perhaps TRBD1 (5 bases). Germline V gene sequence: CDR1 LGHNA, CDR2 YNFKEQ. Trimming removed 2 bases at V and 8 bases at J, with 13 bases between. This CDR3 has 14 residues. CDR3 region: CASSQRRAGDTIYF. The CDR3 nucleotides read TGTGCCAGCAGCCAACGTCGGGCGGGGGACACCATATATTTT.

The chain carries TRBV5-6 and TRBJ2-7; D is undetermined. With 2 bases removed from V and 1 base from J, the gap between germline ends came to 13 bases. The CDR3 has 15 residues. Germline CDR1 is SGHDT and CDR2 is YYEEEE. The CDR3 spells CASSFSGRPSYEQYF. Here the CDR3 DNA reads TGTGCCAGCAGCTTTTCCGGCAGGCCTTCCTACGAGCAGTACTTC.